Listed below are T cell receptor beta chains from one sample, sequenced in a study of CXCR3-negative and CXCR3-positive naive CD8 T cells. TCRdb reprocessed the 5' RACE reads and stores each CDR3 protein as one record, lacking DNA. The sample yields over 40,000 distinct CDR3 sequences, of which the top ten take up around 1.9%. Sequenced: naive CXCR3- CD8+ T cells from blood. The receptors stem from a human donor in good health. Some clones in this sample may be carry-over from other donors' samples. CDR3s include the opening cysteine and the closing phenylalanine or tryptophan. Part of the rows lack a size; the others show once, few, many or a class for expanded clones.

>TRBJ1-6|.|TRBV10-1
CASSESADRNSPLHF
>TRBJ2-1|.|TRBV10-3
CAISPFSGGAYNEQFF
>TRBJ2-7|.|TRBV7-6
CASSLSAGGEQYF
>TRBJ2-1|.|TRBV28
CASGYRGNEQFF
>TRBJ2-7|.|TRBV7-6
CASLEDRAYEQYF
>TRBJ2-7|.|TRBV29-1
CSVDGGRRTPYEQYF
>TRBJ2-7|.|TRBV12-3/TRBV12-4
CASSHLTGGEQYF
>TRBJ2-1|.|TRBV11-2
CASSFGTGSYNEQFF
>TRBJ2-2|.|TRBV12-3/TRBV12-4
CASSSSGGFTGELFF
>TRBJ2-1|.|TRBV5-6
CASSLLAGSYNEQFF
>TRBJ2-5|.|TRBV2
CASSVNPTEYF
>TRBJ1-2|.|TRBV28
CASSIRDLPSSRHGYTF
>TRBJ2-7|.|TRBV4-1
CASSQTGQGGTYEQYF
>TRBJ1-1|.|TRBV29-1
CSPPGSRQANTEAFF
>TRBJ2-3|medium-sized|TRBV20-1
CSASSLGTDTQYF
>TRBJ1-2|.|TRBV14
CASSQVGDGWNGYTF
>TRBJ2-7|.|TRBV7-9
CASSPRTSTYEQYF
>TRBJ1-4|.|TRBV28
CASSFFGNEKLFF
>TRBJ2-3|.|TRBV4-3
CASSQDSGFTDTQYF
>TRBJ1-1|.|TRBV29-1
CSVAGLYTEAFF
>TRBJ2-5|.|TRBV27
CASSLRGGLETQYF
>TRBJ1-5|.|TRBV6-6
CASWVGSNQPQHF
>TRBJ2-7|.|TRBV4-3
CASSQDWRGTYEQYF
>TRBJ2-1|.|TRBV5-1
CASSGSGSPYNEQFF
>TRBJ1-1|.|TRBV11-2
CASSPPGEAFF
>TRBJ2-1|.|TRBV4-3
CASSQAYITGNAYNEQFF
>TRBJ2-7|.|TRBV15
CATSSLADYEQYF
>TRBJ2-5|.|TRBV28
CASSSGDPELETQYF
>TRBJ2-1|.|TRBV29-1
CSVESGTSGVYNEQFF
>TRBJ2-5|.|TRBV3-2
CASGLAGDQETQYF
>TRBJ2-5|.|TRBV3-2
CASSLTDRAIYQETQYF
>TRBJ1-2|.|TRBV29-1
CSVERGLDYGYTF
>TRBJ2-7|.|TRBV10-3
CAISEPSGTGIGEQYF
>TRBJ2-1|.|TRBV6-4
CASSDSTSGGGEGSYNEQFF
>TRBJ2-3|.|TRBV13
CASSHGTSGGNTDTQYF
>TRBJ2-1|.|TRBV2
CASSVRGSENNEQFF
>TRBJ2-7|.|TRBV12-3/TRBV12-4
CASSVAVNEQYF
>TRBJ2-7|.|TRBV29-1
CSVEIRLGQRLYEQYF
>TRBJ2-7|.|TRBV2
CASIGQGNYEQYF
>TRBJ2-3|.|TRBV12-3/TRBV12-4
CASSPRGGGSTDTQYF
>TRBJ2-7|.|TRBV27
CASSFGKTYEQYF
>TRBJ1-1|.|TRBV5-1
CASSLVSMGDQMNTEAFF
>TRBJ2-5|.|TRBV7-9
CASRNRQSETQYF
>TRBJ1-2|.|TRBV5-1
CASSIVIGTGGTYGYTF